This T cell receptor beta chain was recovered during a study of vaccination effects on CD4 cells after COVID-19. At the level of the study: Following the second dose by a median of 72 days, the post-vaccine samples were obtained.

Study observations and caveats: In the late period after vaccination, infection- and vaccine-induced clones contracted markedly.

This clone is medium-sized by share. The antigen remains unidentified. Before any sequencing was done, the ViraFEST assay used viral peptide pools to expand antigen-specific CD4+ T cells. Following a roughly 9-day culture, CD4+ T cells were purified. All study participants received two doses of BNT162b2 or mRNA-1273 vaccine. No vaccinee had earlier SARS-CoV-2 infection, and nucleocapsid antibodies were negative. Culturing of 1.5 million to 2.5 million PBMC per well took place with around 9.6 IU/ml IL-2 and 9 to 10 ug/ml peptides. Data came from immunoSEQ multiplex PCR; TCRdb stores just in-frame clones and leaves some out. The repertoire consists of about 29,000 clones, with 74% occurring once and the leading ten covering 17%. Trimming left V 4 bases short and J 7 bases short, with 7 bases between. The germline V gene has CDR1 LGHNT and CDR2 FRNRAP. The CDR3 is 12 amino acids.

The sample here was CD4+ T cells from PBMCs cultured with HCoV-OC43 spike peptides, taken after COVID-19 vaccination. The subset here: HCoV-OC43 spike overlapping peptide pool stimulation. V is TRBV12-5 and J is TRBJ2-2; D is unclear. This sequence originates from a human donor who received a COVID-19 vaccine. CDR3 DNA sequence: TGTGCTAGTGGTTGGTTGCGCGGGGAGCTGTTTTTT. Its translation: CASGWLRGELFF.